Listed below are T cell receptor beta chains from one sample, sequenced in a study of breast tumors, draining lymph nodes, adjacent tissues. TCRdb re-called the multiplex PCR reads through MiXCR, storing one row per CDR3 protein. The data hold 150,000 to 250,000 distinct CDR3 sequences, with 31% observed a single time. The sample taken for sequencing was axillary lymph node tissue. All receptors come from a female donor with breast cancer. Some clones in this sample may be carry-over from other donors' samples. Both conserved end residues are part of each CDR3. Fields, in order: CDR3 length, clone size, D gene, V gene, J gene, CDR3 DNA, CDR3 protein. D genes are given only for firm matches. Clone size is given for some rows only: seen once, a few or many times, or a class if the clone is expanded.

12	.	.	TRBV10-1	TRBJ2-7	TGCGCCAGCAGTAGGGGCCCAGGCGAGCAGTACTTC	CASSRGPGEQYF
15	many	.	TRBV6-1	TRBJ1-5	TGTGCCAGCAGTGAATGGGGACGAGATAATCAGCCCCAGCATTTT	CASSEWGRDNQPQHF
8	.	.	TRBV2	TRBJ1-6	TGTGCCAGCAGTGAATCAAAGTTT	CASSESKF
12	.	.	TRBV6-4	TRBJ2-2	TGTGCCAGCAGTGACTCGAGGAGGGAGCTGTTTTTT	CASSDSRRELFF
17	.	.	TRBV30	TRBJ1-1	TGTGCCTGGAGTGGGGGTTCCCTTACCGGCGTGAACACTGAAGCTTTCTTT	CAWSGGSLTGVNTEAFF
15	.	TRBD1	TRBV10-3	TRBJ2-7	TGTGCCATCAGTTTTCAGGGGGCCGACATGTACGAGCAGTACTTC	CAISFQGADMYEQYF
14	few	.	TRBV6-5	TRBJ2-2	TGTGCCAGCAGTTACACGGGGGCGGCCGGGGAGCTGTTTTTT	CASSYTGAAGELFF
11	.	.	TRBV19	TRBJ1-1	TGTGCCAATAAAAAAAACACTGAAGCTTTCTTT	CANKKNTEAFF
16	.	TRBD1	TRBV19	TRBJ1-5	TGTGCCAGTAGTATAGACCGGGACAGGGGAGATCAGCCCCAGCATTTT	CASSIDRDRGDQPQHF
18	many	TRBD1	TRBV2	TRBJ2-1	TGTGCCAGCAGTCCAAAGAGGGGGACAGGGGGTTCCTACAATGAGCAGTTCTTC	CASSPKRGTGGSYNEQFF
15	many	TRBD2	TRBV5-6	TRBJ2-3	TGTGCCAGCAGCCTCAGAGCGGGACTCACAGATACGCAGTATTTT	CASSLRAGLTDTQYF
17	few	.	TRBV10-1	TRBJ2-1	TGCGCCAGCAGTGGGACCTACGGGGGCAGCTCCTACAATGAGCAGTTCTTC	CASSGTYGGSSYNEQFF
15	.	TRBD1	TRBV7-9	TRBJ1-4	TGTGCCAGCAGCACTACAGGGGTGGGCACTGAAAAACTGTTTTTT	CASSTTGVGTEKLFF
14	many	TRBD1	TRBV2	TRBJ2-1	TGTGCCAGCAGGAGGACAGGGGGAGGCAATGAGCAGTTCTTC	CASRRTGGGNEQFF
15	many	.	TRBV18	TRBJ2-5	TGTGCCAGCTCGTCGGATTCATGGGGCGCGGAGACCCAGTACTTC	CASSSDSWGAETQYF
14	many	TRBD1	TRBV20-1	TRBJ1-2	TGCAGTGCTAGAGCCGGACAGGGGGCGTCTGGCTACACCTTC	CSARAGQGASGYTF
14	.	TRBD2	TRBV6-1	TRBJ2-4	TGTGCCAGCAGTGAAGGCGGGGGATGGAACATTCAGTACTTC	CASSEGGGWNIQYF
16	few	TRBD1	TRBV15	TRBJ1-1	TGTGCCACCAGCCCTCGGGACAGGGGGAAGAACACTGAAGCTTTCTTT	CATSPRDRGKNTEAFF
17	many	.	TRBV5-1	TRBJ2-2	TGCGCCAGCAGCTTTTTTTTTGGGACGGCGAACACCGGGGAGCTGTTTTTT	CASSFFFGTANTGELFF
16	many	TRBD2	TRBV5-6	TRBJ2-5	TGTGCCAGCAGCTTTGGGGGTCCAGCGGGGCAAGAGACCCAGTACTTC	CASSFGGPAGQETQYF
14	many	TRBD1	TRBV25-1	TRBJ1-2	TGTGCCAGCAGTGAAACCGGGACAGTCTATGGCTACACCTTC	CASSETGTVYGYTF
8	once	.	TRBV20-1	TRBJ2-6	TGCAGTGCTTCACCCACTCGTTTC	CSASPTRF
17	many	TRBD1	TRBV4-3	TRBJ1-2	TGCGCCAGCAGCCAAGACACAAACAGGGGGCGCCTGGATGGCTACACCTTC	CASSQDTNRGRLDGYTF
14	once	TRBD2	TRBV30	TRBJ2-3	TGTGCCTGGAGGGGAGCGGGGGCCGCAGATACGCAGTATTTT	CAWRGAGAADTQYF
15	many	TRBD2	TRBV4-1	TRBJ2-3	TGCGCCAGCAGCCAAGTAGGACTAGCGGTAGATACGCAGTATTTT	CASSQVGLAVDTQYF
18	many	TRBD2	TRBV4-1	TRBJ2-5	TGCGCCAGCAGCCAAGATGGGTTAAGCGGGGGCCGCCAAGGGACCCAGTACTTC	CASSQDGLSGGRQGTQYF
13	.	.	TRBV6-5	TRBJ1-5	TGTGCCAGCAGTCACTCTAGGCTCCAGCCCCAGCATTTT	CASSHSRLQPQHF
11	many	.	TRBV7-2	TRBJ2-5	TGTGCCAGCAGCGAACTCGAGACCCAGTACTTC	CASSELETQYF
17	.	.	TRBV6-5	TRBJ2-5	TGTGCCAGCAGCAAGGGACGGAGCTCAGAAATACAAGAGACCCAGTACTTC	CASSKGRSSEIQETQYF
15	many	TRBD1	TRBV12-3/TRBV12-4	TRBJ1-2	TGTGCCAGCAGTTTGTATGACAGGGGGGTCTATGGCTACACCTTC	CASSLYDRGVYGYTF
17	once	.	TRBV29-1	TRBJ2-5	TGCAGCGTTGAAGTCGAGAGGGGTAACAGGGCGCAAGAGACCCAGTACTTC	CSVEVERGNRAQETQYF
17	.	TRBD2	TRBV19	TRBJ2-1	TGTGCCAGTAGTATAGACCCAGGAGCGGGGGGCACAGATACGCAGTTCTTC	CASSIDPGAGGTDTQFF
15	many	.	TRBV5-4	TRBJ2-7	TGTGCCAGCAGCTTGGAAGTAGGAGGGACCTACGAGCAGTACTTC	CASSLEVGGTYEQYF
15	many	.	TRBV5-8	TRBJ2-5	TGTGCCAGCAGACCCCAGACCGCCACGCCGGAGACCCAGTACTTC	CASRPQTATPETQYF
15	many	.	TRBV6-2/TRBV6-3	TRBJ1-2	TGTGCCAGCAGCCCCTTGGGTCTTCTTCTCTATGGCTACACCTTC	CASSPLGLLLYGYTF
15	many	.	TRBV6-4	TRBJ2-7	TGTGCCAGCAGTCCCGACGGATCTATCTCCTACGAGCAGTACTTC	CASSPDGSISYEQYF
14	few	.	TRBV13	TRBJ2-3	TGTGCCAGCAGCTTTCCGGGAGCAGCAGATACGCAGTATTTT	CASSFPGAADTQYF
11	many	.	TRBV28	TRBJ1-2	TGTGCCAGCGGGGAGGACTATGGCTACACCTTC	CASGEDYGYTF
17	many	.	TRBV4-1	TRBJ1-5	TGCGCCAGCAGCCAAGAGATAGCCAGGATTAGCAATCAGCCCCAGCATTTT	CASSQEIARISNQPQHF
15	few	TRBD2	TRBV30	TRBJ2-3	TGTGCCTGGAGCTATAGCGGGACCCGCACAGATACGCAGTATTTT	CAWSYSGTRTDTQYF
16	once	TRBD1	TRBV6-6	TRBJ1-6	TGTGCCAGCAGCTCGACAGCCGGGACAGAGGATTCACCCCTCCACTTT	CASSSTAGTEDSPLHF
16	.	TRBD1	TRBV20-1	TRBJ2-6	TGCAGTGCTAGAAATCGGGGACAGGCTAGGGCCAACGTCCTGACCTTC	CSARNRGQARANVLTF
15	many	TRBD1	TRBV7-8	TRBJ1-2	TGTGCCAGCAGCCTACCTCCGGGACAGGGGGATGGCTACCCCTTC	CASSLPPGQGDGYPF
15	many	TRBD1	TRBV9	TRBJ2-1	TGTGCCAGCAGCGCCGGGACAGGGGGCTACAATGAGCAGTTCTTC	CASSAGTGGYNEQFF
17	many	TRBD1	TRBV5-1	TRBJ1-4	TGCGCCAGCAGCCTAGACCCCCCGGGACAGTTTAATGAAAAACTGTTTTTT	CASSLDPPGQFNEKLFF
16	many	TRBD2	TRBV30	TRBJ2-7	TGTGCCTGGAGTGTAATCCCAGCGGGAGAGGGGGGCGAGCAGTACTTC	CAWSVIPAGEGGEQYF
14	.	TRBD1	TRBV9	TRBJ1-5	TGTGCCAGCAGCGGCTCGACAGGGGATCAGCCCCAGCATTTT	CASSGSTGDQPQHF
12	.	.	TRBV5-5	TRBJ2-1	TGTGCCAGCGGGAGACAGTACGGGGAGCAGTTCTTC	CASGRQYGEQFF
12	.	.	TRBV29-1	TRBJ2-1	TGCAGCTTAGACCCCCAAGGGGATGAGCAGTTCTTC	CSLDPQGDEQFF
14	.	.	TRBV2	TRBJ2-5	TGTGCCAGCAGGATCATCGGGCCTCAAGAGACCCAGTACTTC	CASRIIGPQETQYF
18	.	TRBD2	TRBV24-1	TRBJ2-3	TGTGCCACCAGTGATAACGGACTAGCGGGGTGGGGCACAGATACGCAGTATTTT	CATSDNGLAGWGTDTQYF
13	many	.	TRBV5-1	TRBJ1-3	TGCGCCAGCAGCTTGGACGGTGGAAACACCATATATTTT	CASSLDGGNTIYF